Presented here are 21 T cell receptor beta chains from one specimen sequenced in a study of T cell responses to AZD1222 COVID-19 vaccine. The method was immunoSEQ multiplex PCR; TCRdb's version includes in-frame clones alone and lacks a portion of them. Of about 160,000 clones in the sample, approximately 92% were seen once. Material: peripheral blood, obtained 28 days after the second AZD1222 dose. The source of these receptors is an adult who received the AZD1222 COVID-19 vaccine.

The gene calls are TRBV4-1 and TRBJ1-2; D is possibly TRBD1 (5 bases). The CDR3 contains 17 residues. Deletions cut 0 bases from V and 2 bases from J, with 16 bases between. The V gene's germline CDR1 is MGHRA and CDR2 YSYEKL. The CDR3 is CASSQDPSAGKNYGYTF. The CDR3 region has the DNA TGCGCCAGCAGCCAAGATCCCAGTGCAGGGAAAAACTATGGCTACACCTTC.

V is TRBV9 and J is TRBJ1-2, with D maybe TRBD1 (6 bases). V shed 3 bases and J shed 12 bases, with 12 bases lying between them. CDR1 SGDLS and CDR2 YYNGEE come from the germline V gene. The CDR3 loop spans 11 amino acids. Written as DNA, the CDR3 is TGTGCCAGCAGCGGTACAGGGCTGGACACCTTC. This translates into CASSGTGLDTF. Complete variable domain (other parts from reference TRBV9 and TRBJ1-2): DSGVTQTPKHLITATGQRVTLRCSPRSGDLSVYWYQQSLDQGLQFLIQYYNGEERAKGNILERFSAQQFPDLHSELNLSSLELGDSALYFCASSGTGLDTFGSGTRLTVV.

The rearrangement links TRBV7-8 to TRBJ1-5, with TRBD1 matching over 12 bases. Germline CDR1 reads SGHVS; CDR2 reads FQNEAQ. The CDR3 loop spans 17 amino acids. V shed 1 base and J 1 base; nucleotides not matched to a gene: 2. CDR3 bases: TGTGCCAGCAGCTTAGGGGGACAGGGGGCGAGCAATCAGCCCCAGCATTTT. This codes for CASSLGGQGASNQPQHF.

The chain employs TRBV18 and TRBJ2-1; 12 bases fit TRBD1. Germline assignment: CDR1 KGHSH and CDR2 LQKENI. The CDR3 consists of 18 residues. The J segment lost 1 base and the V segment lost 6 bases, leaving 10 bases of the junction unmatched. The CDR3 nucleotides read TGTGCCAGCTCTCAAGGGACAGGGGGCGCCGGGTCCTACAATGAGCAGTTCTTC. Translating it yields CASSQGTGGAGSYNEQFF.

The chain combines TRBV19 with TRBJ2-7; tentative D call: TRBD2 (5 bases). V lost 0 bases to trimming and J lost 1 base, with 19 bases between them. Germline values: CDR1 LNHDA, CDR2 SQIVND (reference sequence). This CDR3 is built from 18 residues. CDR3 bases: TGTGCCAGTAGTATAGATGTCGAGGGCACTAGGAATTCCTACGAGCAGTACTTC. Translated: CASSIDVEGTRNSYEQYF.

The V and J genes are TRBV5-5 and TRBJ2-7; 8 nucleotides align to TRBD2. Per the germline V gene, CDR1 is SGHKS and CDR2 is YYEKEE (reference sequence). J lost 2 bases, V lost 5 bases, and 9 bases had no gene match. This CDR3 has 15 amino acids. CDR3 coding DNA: TGTGCCAGCAGTGCGCCCGAACTAGCGGCCTACGAGCAGTACTTC. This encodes CASSAPELAAYEQYF.

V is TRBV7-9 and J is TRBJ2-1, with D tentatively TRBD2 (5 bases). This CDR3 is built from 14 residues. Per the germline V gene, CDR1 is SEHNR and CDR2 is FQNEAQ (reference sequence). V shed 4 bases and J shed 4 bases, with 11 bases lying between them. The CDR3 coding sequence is TGTGCCAGCAGCTCCGGGAATACATACAATGAGCAGTTCTTC. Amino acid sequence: CASSSGNTYNEQFF.

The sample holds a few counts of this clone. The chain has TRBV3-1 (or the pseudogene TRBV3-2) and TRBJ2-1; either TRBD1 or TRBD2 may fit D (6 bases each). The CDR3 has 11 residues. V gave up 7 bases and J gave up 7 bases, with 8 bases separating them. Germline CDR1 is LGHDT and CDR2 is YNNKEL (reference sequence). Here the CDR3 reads CASTGANEQFF. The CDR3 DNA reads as TGTGCCAGCACGGGGGCAAATGAGCAGTTCTTC.

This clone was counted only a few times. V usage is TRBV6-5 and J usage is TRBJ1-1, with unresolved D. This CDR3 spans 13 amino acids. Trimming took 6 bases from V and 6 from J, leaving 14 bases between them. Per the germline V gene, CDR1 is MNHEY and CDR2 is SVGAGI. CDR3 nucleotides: TGTGCCAGCAGGCCTGTGACGAGCCCTGAAGCTTTCTTT. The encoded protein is CASRPVTSPEAFF.

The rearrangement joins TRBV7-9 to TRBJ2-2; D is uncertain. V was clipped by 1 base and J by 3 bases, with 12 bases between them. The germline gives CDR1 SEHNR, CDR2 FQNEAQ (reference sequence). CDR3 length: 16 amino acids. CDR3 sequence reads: CASSLVRVGHTGELFF. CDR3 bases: TGTGCCAGCAGCTTAGTTCGGGTAGGTCACACCGGGGAGCTGTTTTTT.

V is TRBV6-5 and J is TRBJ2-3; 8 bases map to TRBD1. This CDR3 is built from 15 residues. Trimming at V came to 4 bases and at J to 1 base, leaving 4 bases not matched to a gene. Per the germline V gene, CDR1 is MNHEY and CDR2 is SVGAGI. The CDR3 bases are TGTGCCAGCAGTTTTCCACAGGGGGGCACAGATACGCAGTATTTT. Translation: CASSFPQGGTDTQYF.

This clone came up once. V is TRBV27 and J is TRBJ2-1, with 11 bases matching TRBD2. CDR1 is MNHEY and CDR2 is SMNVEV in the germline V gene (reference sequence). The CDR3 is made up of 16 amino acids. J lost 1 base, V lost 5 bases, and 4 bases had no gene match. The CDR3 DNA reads TGTGCCAGCAGTCCAGGGACTAGCGGATCCTACAATGAGCAGTTCTTC. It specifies CASSPGTSGSYNEQFF.

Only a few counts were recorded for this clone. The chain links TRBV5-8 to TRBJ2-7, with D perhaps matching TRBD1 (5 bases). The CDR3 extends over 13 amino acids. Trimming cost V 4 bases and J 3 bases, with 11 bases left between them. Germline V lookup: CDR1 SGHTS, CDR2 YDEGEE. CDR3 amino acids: CASSPGHLYEQYF. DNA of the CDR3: TGTGCCAGCAGCCCCGGACACCTCTACGAGCAGTACTTC.

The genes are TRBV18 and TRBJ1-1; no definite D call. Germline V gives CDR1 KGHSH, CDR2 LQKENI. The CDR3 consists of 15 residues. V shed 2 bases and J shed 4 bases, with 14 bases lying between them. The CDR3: CASSPDPVATTEAFF. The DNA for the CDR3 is TGTGCCAGCTCACCAGATCCGGTTGCAACCACTGAAGCTTTCTTT.

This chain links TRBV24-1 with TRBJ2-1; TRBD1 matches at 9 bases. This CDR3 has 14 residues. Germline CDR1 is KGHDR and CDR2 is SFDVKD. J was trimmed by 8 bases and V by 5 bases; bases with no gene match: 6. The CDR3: CATSAWDRDDEQFF. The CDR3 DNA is TGTGCCACCAGTGCCTGGGACAGGGACGATGAGCAGTTCTTC.

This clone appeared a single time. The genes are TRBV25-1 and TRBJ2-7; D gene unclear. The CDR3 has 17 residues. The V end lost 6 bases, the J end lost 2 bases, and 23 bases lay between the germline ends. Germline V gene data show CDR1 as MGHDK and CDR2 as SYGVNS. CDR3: CASSYNGRTADTYEQYF. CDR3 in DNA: TGTGCCAGCAGCTACAACGGGCGGACGGCTGATACCTACGAGCAGTACTTC.

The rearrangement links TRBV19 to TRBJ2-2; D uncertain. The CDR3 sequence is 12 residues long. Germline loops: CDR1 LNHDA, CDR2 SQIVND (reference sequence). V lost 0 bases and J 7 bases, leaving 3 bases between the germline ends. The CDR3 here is CASSIDLGELFF. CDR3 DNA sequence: TGTGCCAGTAGTATAGATCTCGGGGAGCTGTTTTTT.

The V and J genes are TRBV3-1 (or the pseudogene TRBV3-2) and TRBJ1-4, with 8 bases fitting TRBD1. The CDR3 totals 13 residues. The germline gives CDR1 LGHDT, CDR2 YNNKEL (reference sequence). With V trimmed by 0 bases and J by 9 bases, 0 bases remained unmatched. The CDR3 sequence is CASSQDRGQKLFF. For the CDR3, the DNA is TGTGCCAGCAGCCAAGACAGGGGGCAAAAACTGTTTTTT.

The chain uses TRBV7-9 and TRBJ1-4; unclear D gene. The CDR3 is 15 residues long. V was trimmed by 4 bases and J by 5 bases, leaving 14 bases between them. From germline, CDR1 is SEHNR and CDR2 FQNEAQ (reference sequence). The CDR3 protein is CASSSKGAGNEKLFF. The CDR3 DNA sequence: TGTGCCAGCAGCTCTAAAGGAGCGGGGAATGAAAAACTGTTTTTT.

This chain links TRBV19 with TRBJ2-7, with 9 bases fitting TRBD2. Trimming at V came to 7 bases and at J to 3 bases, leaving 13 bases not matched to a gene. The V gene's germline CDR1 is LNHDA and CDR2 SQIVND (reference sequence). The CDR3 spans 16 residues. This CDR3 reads CASNIGEASGVYEQYF. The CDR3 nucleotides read TGTGCCAGTAATATTGGCGAGGCTAGCGGGGTCTACGAGCAGTACTTC.

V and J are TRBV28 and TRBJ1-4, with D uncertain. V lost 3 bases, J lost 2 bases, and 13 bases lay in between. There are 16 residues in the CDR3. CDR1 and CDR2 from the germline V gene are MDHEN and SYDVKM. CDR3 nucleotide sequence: TGTGCCAGCAGTTTTGCCGGGAAAACTACTAATGAAAAACTGTTTTTT. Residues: CASSFAGKTTNEKLFF. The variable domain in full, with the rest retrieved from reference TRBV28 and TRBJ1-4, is DVKVTQSSRYLVKRTGEKVFLECVQDMDHENMFWYRQDPGLGLRLIYFSYDVKMKEKGDIPEGYSVSREKKERFSLILESASTNQTSMYLCASSFAGKTTNEKLFFGSGTQLSVL.